This is a list of T cell receptor beta chains from one sample in a study of blood T cell repertoires in COVID-19. Measured with immunoSEQ multiplex PCR; TCRdb has only the in-frame clones, and not every one. The data contain roughly 180,000 clones, 75% to 85% of them seen just once; the ten biggest clones take up 9.5% to 12%. Sequenced material: peripheral blood. All receptors derive from a woman aged 40 to 55 with COVID-19, enrolled during active disease. Both conserved end residues are part of each CDR3. A D gene is named only where the DNA matches it firmly. Not all rows give a size; the values are once, few, many and, for expanded clones, a class.

CDR3 DNA: TGTGCCAGCACGCAGGGGTATGGCTACACCTTC
CDR3 protein: CASTQGYGYTF
J gene: TRBJ1-2
clone size: NA
V gene: TRBV9
D gene: NA

CDR3 DNA: TGTGCCAGCACACCCCGGGAGGAAGAGACCCAGTACTTC
CDR3 protein: CASTPREEETQYF
J gene: TRBJ2-5
clone size: NA
V gene: TRBV28
D gene: TRBD2

CDR3 DNA: TGTGCCAGTAGTGCTAGCGGACGCTCCTACAATGAGCAGTTCTTC
CDR3 protein: CASSASGRSYNEQFF
J gene: TRBJ2-1
clone size: few
V gene: TRBV19
D gene: TRBD2

CDR3 DNA: TGTGCCTGGAGCAGGCTAAGCTCAGGAAACACCATATATTTT
CDR3 protein: CAWSRLSSGNTIYF
J gene: TRBJ1-3
clone size: NA
V gene: TRBV30
D gene: NA

CDR3 DNA: TGTGCCAGCAGCTTAGCCGGGGCAGGGGACGAGCAGTACTTC
CDR3 protein: CASSLAGAGDEQYF
J gene: TRBJ2-7
clone size: NA
V gene: TRBV7-9
D gene: NA

CDR3 DNA: TGTGCCACCAGCAAGGGACAGGGGGTGAATGAGCAGTTCTTC
CDR3 protein: CATSKGQGVNEQFF
J gene: TRBJ2-1
clone size: NA
V gene: TRBV15
D gene: TRBD1

CDR3 DNA: TGTGCCAGCTCATCCGACAGTTTTAATTCACCCCTCCACTTT
CDR3 protein: CASSSDSFNSPLHF
J gene: TRBJ1-6
clone size: NA
V gene: TRBV18
D gene: NA

CDR3 DNA: TGCGCCAGCAGCCCGACAACTCAAAACACTGAAGCTTTCTTT
CDR3 protein: CASSPTTQNTEAFF
J gene: TRBJ1-1
clone size: NA
V gene: TRBV5-1
D gene: NA

CDR3 DNA: TGTGCCAGCAGTGCGGCGGGGGGTCACCCGACCGGGGAGCTGTTTTTT
CDR3 protein: CASSAAGGHPTGELFF
J gene: TRBJ2-2
clone size: once
V gene: TRBV6-1
D gene: TRBD2

CDR3 DNA: TGTGCTAGTGGTCGATCGGGTGTGTACAATGAGCAGTTCTTC
CDR3 protein: CASGRSGVYNEQFF
J gene: TRBJ2-1
clone size: NA
V gene: TRBV12-5
D gene: NA

CDR3 DNA: TGTGCCACTACAAGCGGGAGGGCCCTCAACGAGCAGTACTTC
CDR3 protein: CATTSGRALNEQYF
J gene: TRBJ2-7
clone size: once
V gene: TRBV6-5
D gene: TRBD2

CDR3 DNA: TGTGCCTGGAGTGTCCTGGACAGCAATTCACCCCTCCACTTT
CDR3 protein: CAWSVLDSNSPLHF
J gene: TRBJ1-6
clone size: NA
V gene: TRBV30
D gene: NA

CDR3 DNA: TGTGCCACCAGAGGCGGGAGGGCCTTGGGTACAGATACGCAGTATTTT
CDR3 protein: CATRGGRALGTDTQYF
J gene: TRBJ2-3
clone size: few
V gene: TRBV24-1
D gene: TRBD2

CDR3 DNA: TGTGCCACCAGCAGAGAATCTGGGGGCTTTTCACCCCTCCACTTT
CDR3 protein: CATSRESGGFSPLHF
J gene: TRBJ1-6
clone size: many
V gene: TRBV15
D gene: NA

CDR3 DNA: TGTGCCAGCAGCCGAGTGACAGGATCGAACACTGAAGCTTTCTTT
CDR3 protein: CASSRVTGSNTEAFF
J gene: TRBJ1-1
clone size: NA
V gene: TRBV3-1/TRBV3-2
D gene: NA

CDR3 DNA: TGTGCCAGCAGCGGACTGGGCTACACCTTC
CDR3 protein: CASSGLGYTF
J gene: TRBJ1-2
clone size: few
V gene: TRBV9
D gene: NA

CDR3 DNA: TGTGCCAGCAGTTACATCCTGGGGACAGGAGCTAACACTGAAGCTTTCTTT
CDR3 protein: CASSYILGTGANTEAFF
J gene: TRBJ1-1
clone size: few
V gene: TRBV6-2/TRBV6-3
D gene: TRBD1

CDR3 DNA: TGCAGCGTTGTCCCTACACTTGAAAAGACAGGACTCTATGGCTACACCTTC
CDR3 protein: CSVVPTLEKTGLYGYTF
J gene: TRBJ1-2
clone size: NA
V gene: TRBV29-1
D gene: NA

CDR3 DNA: TGTGCCAGCAGTTCTCGGACTTCTAATTCACCCCTCCACTTT
CDR3 protein: CASSSRTSNSPLHF
J gene: TRBJ1-6
clone size: NA
V gene: TRBV6-1
D gene: NA

CDR3 DNA: TGCGCCAGCAGCTTGGAGGTGGCCGGGGATTCACCCCTCCACTTT
CDR3 protein: CASSLEVAGDSPLHF
J gene: TRBJ1-6
clone size: NA
V gene: TRBV5-1
D gene: NA

CDR3 DNA: TGTGCCAGCAGCGTAGGGGAGGCAAACTATGGCTACACCTTC
CDR3 protein: CASSVGEANYGYTF
J gene: TRBJ1-2
clone size: once
V gene: TRBV9
D gene: NA

CDR3 DNA: TGTGCCACCACCCTAGACAACAGGGGTGGCTATGGCTACACCTTC
CDR3 protein: CATTLDNRGGYGYTF
J gene: TRBJ1-2
clone size: NA
V gene: TRBV15
D gene: TRBD1

CDR3 DNA: TGTGCCAGCAGCTTAGGACCCAGGGGGCAGAATAATTCACCCCTCCACTTT
CDR3 protein: CASSLGPRGQNNSPLHF
J gene: TRBJ1-6
clone size: once
V gene: TRBV7-6
D gene: TRBD1

CDR3 DNA: TGTGCCAGTAGTTTAAGCATTATCACTGAAGCTTTCTTT
CDR3 protein: CASSLSIITEAFF
J gene: TRBJ1-1
clone size: NA
V gene: TRBV19
D gene: NA

CDR3 DNA: TGTGCCAGCTCATCGGACAGGGCTTACACTGAGCAGTTCTTC
CDR3 protein: CASSSDRAYTEQFF
J gene: TRBJ2-1
clone size: once
V gene: TRBV18
D gene: TRBD1

CDR3 DNA: TGCGCCAGCAGCTTGGCACAGGGAACAGATACGCAGTATTTT
CDR3 protein: CASSLAQGTDTQYF
J gene: TRBJ2-3
clone size: NA
V gene: TRBV5-1
D gene: NA

CDR3 DNA: TGTGCCAGCAGCCAAGTCGTAGCGGGGGCTGGAGAGACCCAGTACTTC
CDR3 protein: CASSQVVAGAGETQYF
J gene: TRBJ2-5
clone size: NA
V gene: TRBV3-1/TRBV3-2
D gene: TRBD2

CDR3 DNA: TGTGCCAGCAGCTTACCCGGACTAGCCGAGGACAATGAGCAGTTCTTC
CDR3 protein: CASSLPGLAEDNEQFF
J gene: TRBJ2-1
clone size: NA
V gene: TRBV13
D gene: TRBD2

CDR3 DNA: TGTGCCAGTGGGGACAGATCTTCACCCCTCCACTTT
CDR3 protein: CASGDRSSPLHF
J gene: TRBJ1-6
clone size: NA
V gene: TRBV19
D gene: TRBD1

CDR3 DNA: TGTGCCAGCAGCGTACTAGCTGGCGGCCGGGGGAACAATGAGCAGTTCTTC
CDR3 protein: CASSVLAGGRGNNEQFF
J gene: TRBJ2-1
clone size: NA
V gene: TRBV5-6
D gene: NA

CDR3 DNA: TGTGCCAGCATTCGTCCCGGGACAAAGGTCTACGAGCAGTACTTC
CDR3 protein: CASIRPGTKVYEQYF
J gene: TRBJ2-7
clone size: NA
V gene: TRBV28
D gene: NA

CDR3 DNA: TGTGCCAGCAGCGTAGCAACCACTAGCACAGATACGCAGTATTTT
CDR3 protein: CASSVATTSTDTQYF
J gene: TRBJ2-3
clone size: NA
V gene: TRBV9
D gene: NA

CDR3 DNA: TGTGCCAGCAGTTCCCCCCGGGACAGGCCCCATTACGAGCAGTACTTC
CDR3 protein: CASSSPRDRPHYEQYF
J gene: TRBJ2-7
clone size: NA
V gene: TRBV28
D gene: TRBD1

CDR3 DNA: TGTGCCAGCAGCCAAGATCATACCGGGACTAGCGGGAGTTCCTACAATGAGCAGTTCTTC
CDR3 protein: CASSQDHTGTSGSSYNEQFF
J gene: TRBJ2-1
clone size: NA
V gene: TRBV4-2
D gene: TRBD2

CDR3 DNA: TGTGCCTGGAGTGTACTGGGGACTAACGAGCAGTACTTC
CDR3 protein: CAWSVLGTNEQYF
J gene: TRBJ2-7
clone size: once
V gene: TRBV30
D gene: TRBD2

CDR3 DNA: TGTGCCACCAGCAGCCGGACTAGCGGGGGGAATTACAATGAGCAGTTCTTC
CDR3 protein: CATSSRTSGGNYNEQFF
J gene: TRBJ2-1
clone size: NA
V gene: TRBV15
D gene: TRBD2

CDR3 DNA: TGTGCCAGCAGCGTAGCACCTGGCGGGGGTAACAATGAGCAGTTCTTC
CDR3 protein: CASSVAPGGGNNEQFF
J gene: TRBJ2-1
clone size: NA
V gene: TRBV9
D gene: TRBD2

CDR3 DNA: TGTGCCAGCTCACTTTCCCTGTGGGGACAGGGGTATGGCTACACCTTC
CDR3 protein: CASSLSLWGQGYGYTF
J gene: TRBJ1-2
clone size: NA
V gene: TRBV18
D gene: TRBD1

CDR3 DNA: TGTGCCACCAGCAGAGAAGTATCGACAGCGAACACCGGGGAGCTGTTTTTT
CDR3 protein: CATSREVSTANTGELFF
J gene: TRBJ2-2
clone size: NA
V gene: TRBV15
D gene: NA

CDR3 DNA: TGTGCCAGCAGTCCATCCGGGGGGGGCCCCTACGAGCAGTACTTC
CDR3 protein: CASSPSGGGPYEQYF
J gene: TRBJ2-7
clone size: NA
V gene: TRBV3-1/TRBV3-2
D gene: TRBD2

CDR3 DNA: TGTGCCAGTAGTAGTCTAGCGGGAGGCTCTGGGGCCAACGTCCTGACTTTC
CDR3 protein: CASSSLAGGSGANVLTF
J gene: TRBJ2-6
clone size: once
V gene: TRBV19
D gene: TRBD2

CDR3 DNA: TGTGCCAGCATAAGGCGGAGTCAAACCAATGAGCAGTTCTTC
CDR3 protein: CASIRRSQTNEQFF
J gene: TRBJ2-1
clone size: NA
V gene: TRBV2
D gene: NA

CDR3 DNA: TGTGCCAGCAGTTTGGCGGGACCCTATCAGCCCCAGCATTTT
CDR3 protein: CASSLAGPYQPQHF
J gene: TRBJ1-5
clone size: NA
V gene: TRBV27
D gene: NA

CDR3 DNA: TGTGCCAGCAGCTTGCTTAGCGGGGGGAAGGTCTACAATGAGCAGTTCTTC
CDR3 protein: CASSLLSGGKVYNEQFF
J gene: TRBJ2-1
clone size: NA
V gene: TRBV7-8
D gene: TRBD2

CDR3 DNA: TGTGCCAGCAGTGATCCGACTAGCGGCAATGAGCAGTTCTTC
CDR3 protein: CASSDPTSGNEQFF
J gene: TRBJ2-1
clone size: NA
V gene: TRBV6-4
D gene: TRBD2

CDR3 DNA: TGTGCCAGCAGTCCTAGGACAGATAGCTATGGCTACACCTTC
CDR3 protein: CASSPRTDSYGYTF
J gene: TRBJ1-2
clone size: NA
V gene: TRBV6-5
D gene: NA

CDR3 DNA: TGTGCCAGCAGCGTAGCCTTGGACAGCGAAGCTTTCTTT
CDR3 protein: CASSVALDSEAFF
J gene: TRBJ1-1
clone size: NA
V gene: TRBV9
D gene: NA

CDR3 DNA: TGTGCCAGCAGTTCCACCTTGGCTAGCTGGAGCTCCTACAATGAGCAGTTCTTC
CDR3 protein: CASSSTLASWSSYNEQFF
J gene: TRBJ2-1
clone size: once
V gene: TRBV27
D gene: NA

CDR3 DNA: TGTGCCAGCAGCTTAGACACCGGGACAGCCCAAGAGACCCAGTACTTC
CDR3 protein: CASSLDTGTAQETQYF
J gene: TRBJ2-5
clone size: NA
V gene: TRBV11-2
D gene: TRBD1

CDR3 DNA: TGTGCCACTTCATACAGGACAGGGGTTGAACAGTACTTC
CDR3 protein: CATSYRTGVEQYF
J gene: TRBJ2-7
clone size: NA
V gene: TRBV15
D gene: TRBD1

CDR3 DNA: TGTGCCAGCAGCCCCCACGGACAGGTGAATCAGCCCCAGCATTTT
CDR3 protein: CASSPHGQVNQPQHF
J gene: TRBJ1-5
clone size: few
V gene: TRBV3-1/TRBV3-2
D gene: TRBD1

CDR3 DNA: TGTGCCAGCTCCCCGGTGGGTAGCGGGAGTTCTTCCGGGGCCAACGTCCTGACTTTC
CDR3 protein: CASSPVGSGSSSGANVLTF
J gene: TRBJ2-6
clone size: NA
V gene: TRBV18
D gene: TRBD2

CDR3 DNA: TGTGCCAGCTCACCGCGGGGACAGGGGTCGAACACTGAAGCTTTCTTT
CDR3 protein: CASSPRGQGSNTEAFF
J gene: TRBJ1-1
clone size: medium-sized
V gene: TRBV18
D gene: TRBD1

CDR3 DNA: TGTGCCAGCAGCCAAACAGGGTCCAACTATGGCTACACCTTC
CDR3 protein: CASSQTGSNYGYTF
J gene: TRBJ1-2
clone size: NA
V gene: TRBV3-1/TRBV3-2
D gene: NA

CDR3 DNA: TGTGCCGCGTCCGAAGGACTGAACACCGGGGAGCTGTTTTTT
CDR3 protein: CAASEGLNTGELFF
J gene: TRBJ2-2
clone size: NA
V gene: TRBV19
D gene: NA

CDR3 DNA: TGTGCCAGCAGTTCAGACGAGCAGTACTTC
CDR3 protein: CASSSDEQYF
J gene: TRBJ2-7
clone size: NA
V gene: TRBV28
D gene: NA

CDR3 DNA: TGTGCCAGCTCACCGCAGGGGTACAATGAGCAGTTCTTC
CDR3 protein: CASSPQGYNEQFF
J gene: TRBJ2-1
clone size: NA
V gene: TRBV18
D gene: NA

CDR3 DNA: TGTGCCAGCTCACCCGAGGACAGAGGAAACACCATATATTTT
CDR3 protein: CASSPEDRGNTIYF
J gene: TRBJ1-3
clone size: few
V gene: TRBV18
D gene: NA

CDR3 DNA: TGTGCCACCAGCAGAGGGACTAAAGCGGGAGCCGCCTACGAGCAGTACTTC
CDR3 protein: CATSRGTKAGAAYEQYF
J gene: TRBJ2-7
clone size: NA
V gene: TRBV15
D gene: TRBD2

CDR3 DNA: TGTGCCAGCCCTACGCGGGTAGGCACAGATACGCAGTATTTT
CDR3 protein: CASPTRVGTDTQYF
J gene: TRBJ2-3
clone size: NA
V gene: TRBV2
D gene: NA